Below, 19 T cell receptor beta chains from the same sample are listed, as sequenced in a study of blood T cell repertoires in COVID-19. Using immunoSEQ multiplex PCR, the repertoire was profiled, and TCRdb retains in-frame clones only, with some absent. Among 200,000 to 300,000 clones listed, around four fifths were seen once. The sample comprised peripheral blood. The source is a woman in her sixties with active or convalescent COVID-19.

Comment on this clone: One junction end disagrees with the germline gene, perhaps due to a read error. V and J are TRBV19 and TRBJ2-1, with 9 positions matching TRBD2. Germline V lookup: CDR1 LNHDA, CDR2 SQIVND (reference sequence). The CDR3 sequence is 14 residues long. CDR3 sequence reads: CASSIAGAYNEQFF. In nucleotides, the CDR3 is TGTGCCAGTAGCATAGCGGGAGCCTACAATGAGCAGTTCTTC. Complete variable domain (other parts from reference TRBV19 and TRBJ2-1): DGGITQSPKYLFRKEGQNVTLSCEQNLNHDAMYWYRQDPGQGLRLIYYSQIVNDFQKGDIAEGYSVSREKKESFPLTVTSAQKNPTAFYLCASSIAGAYNEQFFGPGTRLTVL.

The chain has TRBV7-2 and TRBJ2-1; unclear D gene. CDR1 SGHTA and CDR2 FQGNSA come from the germline V gene. Trimming removed 1 base from V and 6 bases from J, with 13 bases in between. This CDR3 spans 15 amino acids. The CDR3 nucleotides read TGTGCCAGCAGCTTAGGTGGTGCGAGAGGCAATGAGCAGTTCTTC. Encoded protein: CASSLGGARGNEQFF.

This clone was seen only a few times. The chain combines TRBV7-3 with TRBJ2-1; no clear D. Germline loops: CDR1 SGHTA, CDR2 FQGTGA. V was clipped by 1 base and J by 6 bases, with 10 bases between them. The CDR3 length is 14 residues. CDR3 region: CASSLMVVPNEQFF. The CDR3, as DNA: TGTGCCAGCAGCTTAATGGTAGTCCCCAATGAGCAGTTCTTC.

The V and J genes are TRBV28 and TRBJ2-7; TRBD2 matches at 8 bases. Germline V gene sequence: CDR1 MDHEN, CDR2 SYDVKM. The CDR3 runs 16 residues. V dropped 6 bases and J dropped 4; count of bases not matched to a gene: 14. The CDR3 bases are TGTGCCAGCAGAGGAGTCTCGGGGTCGGGGGGGTACGAGCAGTACGTC. It codes for CASRGVSGSGGYEQYV.

The CDR3 sequence: CASSNGMNTEAFF. CDR3 nucleotide sequence: TGTGCCAGCAGCAACGGTATGAACACTGAAGCTTTCTTT. The chain employs TRBV14 and TRBJ1-1; no clear D gene. The CDR3 is 13 residues long. Germline values: CDR1 SGHDN, CDR2 FVKESK. The ends were cut back, 5 bases at V and 0 bases at J, with 7 bases in the middle.

The chain employs TRBV5-1 and TRBJ2-3, with 9 bases fitting TRBD2. Unmatched junction bases numbered 13, after V lost 2 bases and J lost 0 bases. This CDR3 is built from 19 residues. Germline V lookup: CDR1 SGHRS, CDR2 YFSETQ. CDR3 amino acids: CASSFKRASGASSTDTQYF. The CDR3 DNA reads TGCGCCAGCAGCTTTAAGAGGGCTAGCGGGGCTTCTAGCACAGATACGCAGTATTTT. The whole variable domain, filled in from reference TRBV5-1 and TRBJ2-3, reads KAGVTQTPRYLIKTRGQQVTLSCSPISGHRSVSWYQQTPGQGLQFLFEYFSETQRNKGNFPGRFSGRQFSNSRSEMNVSTLELGDSALYLCASSFKRASGASSTDTQYFGPGTRLTVL.

This chain links TRBV30 with TRBJ1-1; the D gene is possibly TRBD1 (5 bases). Germline CDR1 GTSNPN, CDR2 SVGIG (reference sequence). The CDR3 contains 16 residues. The V gene lost 4 bases and the J gene lost 1 base, with 19 bases spanning the gap. The CDR3: CAWTPLRQTGNTEAFF. Here the CDR3 DNA reads TGTGCCTGGACCCCCCTTAGACAGACCGGGAACACTGAAGCTTTCTTT.

This chain uses TRBV24-1 with TRBJ2-5, with 14 bases aligning to TRBD2. The J segment lost 7 bases and the V segment lost 3 bases, leaving 6 bases of the junction unmatched. Germline V CDR1 and CDR2: KGHDR, SFDVKD. The CDR3 runs to 16 residues. CDR3 amino acids: CATSDRLAGGLGTQYF. DNA of the CDR3: TGTGCCACCAGTGATCGACTAGCGGGGGGGCTTGGGACCCAGTACTTC.

This chain uses TRBV29-1 with TRBJ2-3; unclear D gene. V was cut by 4 bases and J by 4 bases, with 6 bases left in between. Germline V gene sequence: CDR1 SQVTM, CDR2 ANQGSEA. This CDR3 has 11 residues. The CDR3 DNA follows: TGCAGCGTTGCAGTTGCAGATACGCAGTATTTT. This sequence encodes CSVAVADTQYF.

This clone was seen only once. The genes are TRBV7-2 and TRBJ1-5; no clear D gene. V was clipped by 5 bases and J by 2 bases, with 10 bases between them. This CDR3 spans 14 amino acids. Germline CDR1 and CDR2: SGHTA and FQGNSA. The CDR3 sequence is CASSTKPGNQPQHF. For the CDR3, the DNA is TGTGCCAGCAGCACCAAGCCCGGCAATCAGCCCCAGCATTTT.

The chain couples TRBV3-1 (or the pseudogene TRBV3-2) to TRBJ2-2, with D possibly being TRBD2 (6 bases). Germline CDR1 and CDR2: LGHDT and YNNKEL (reference sequence). Trimming stripped 1 base from V and 3 bases from J, with 9 bases between. The CDR3 has 15 residues. CDR3 bases: TGTGCCAGCAGCCAAGTGGGCGGGGACACCGGGGAGCTGTTTTTT. This translates into CASSQVGGDTGELFF.

The chain uses TRBV6-6 and TRBJ2-7; 10 positions match TRBD2. CDR1 and CDR2 from the germline V gene are MNHNY and SVGAGI (reference sequence). The CDR3 covers 16 residues. After removal of 5 bases from V and 3 bases from J, the junction contained 10 bases not matched to a gene. The CDR3 DNA is TGTGCCAGCAGTATGAGCGGGAGGGTATTAAACTACGAGCAGTACTTC. Protein sequence: CASSMSGRVLNYEQYF.

This sequence joins TRBV21-1 and TRBJ1-2. TRBV21-1 is marked as a pseudogene. The CDR3 loop spans 12 amino acids. CDR3 DNA sequence: TGTGCCAGGAGGGCAGAGGCGTATGGCTACACCTTC. Its translation: CARRAEAYGYTF.

This clone was picked up a small number of times. The rearrangement joins TRBV5-1 to TRBJ1-2, with 8 nucleotides matching TRBD1. The CDR3 length is 15 residues. V lost 2 bases, J lost 8 bases, and 11 bases stayed unmatched. Germline V lookup: CDR1 SGHRS, CDR2 YFSETQ. CDR3 region: CASSLRTGSAGGYTF. Here the CDR3 DNA reads TGCGCCAGCAGCTTAAGGACAGGGTCGGCAGGAGGCTACACCTTC.

The CDR3 nucleotides are TGCGCCAGCAGTGTAGGAGGACAGAGAGAGACCCAGTACTTC. Protein sequence: CASSVGGQRETQYF. The gene calls are TRBV10-2 and TRBJ2-5, with D possibly matching TRBD1 (6 bases). Germline CDR1 is WSHSY and CDR2 is SAAADI. This CDR3 spans 14 amino acids. Trimming took off 4 bases at V and 4 bases at J, with 13 bases between the two ends.

The chain combines TRBV11-3 with TRBJ2-1, with TRBD2 identical over 11 bases. The CDR3 is made up of 16 amino acids. Germline CDR1 and CDR2: SGHNT and YENEEA. Trimming removed 4 bases from V and 9 bases from J; junction bases left unmatched: 11. This CDR3 reads CASSSRPGLAVTEQFF. CDR3 nucleotide sequence: TGTGCCAGCAGCTCAAGACCGGGACTAGCGGTCACTGAGCAGTTCTTC.

This sequence joins TRBV7-8 and TRBJ2-5; D might be TRBD1 (5 bases). V lost 3 bases, J lost 2 bases, and 13 bases lay in between. CDR3 length equals 15 residues. CDR1 is SGHVS, CDR2 FQNEAQ, per germline. The CDR3 protein is CASSLSGAAQETQYF. The CDR3 DNA reads as TGTGCCAGCAGCTTGAGTGGGGCGGCACAAGAGACCCAGTACTTC.

This chain uses TRBV29-1 with TRBJ2-1; a possible D gene is TRBD1 (5 bases). V was trimmed by 3 bases and J by 15 bases, leaving 15 bases between them. CDR3 length: 11 amino acids. Germline CDR1 SQVTM, CDR2 ANQGSEA. CDR3 coding DNA: TGCAGCGTTGACTCTCAGGGTGGATGGTTCTTC. Its protein is CSVDSQGGWFF.

CDR3 coding DNA: TGTGCCAGCAGCGGGGGCTACGAGCAGTACGTC. Residues: CASSGGYEQYV. The chain carries TRBV6-5 and TRBJ2-7; weak D call: TRBD2 (6 bases). The V end was cut by 6 bases, the J end by 3 bases, with 6 bases between. The CDR3 is 11 residues long. The V gene's germline CDR1 is MNHEY and CDR2 SVGAGI.